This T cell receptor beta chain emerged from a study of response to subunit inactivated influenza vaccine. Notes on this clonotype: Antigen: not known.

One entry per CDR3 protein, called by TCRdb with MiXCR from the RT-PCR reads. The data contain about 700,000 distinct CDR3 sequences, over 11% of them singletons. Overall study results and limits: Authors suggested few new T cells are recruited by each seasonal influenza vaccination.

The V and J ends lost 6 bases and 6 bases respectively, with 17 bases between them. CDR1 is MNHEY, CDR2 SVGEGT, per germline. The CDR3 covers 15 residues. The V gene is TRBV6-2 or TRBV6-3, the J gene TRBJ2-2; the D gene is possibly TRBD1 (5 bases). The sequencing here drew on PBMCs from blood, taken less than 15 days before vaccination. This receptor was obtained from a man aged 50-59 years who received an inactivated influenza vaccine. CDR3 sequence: CASSLRQPGAGELFF. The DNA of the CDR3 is TGTGCCAGCAGCCTCCGACAGCCAGGAGCCGGGGAGCTGTTTTTT.